This T cell receptor beta chain is from a study of blood T cells in healthy people across ages. The study's findings and limits: Older age coincided with a roughly linear decline in TCR beta diversity per million T cells. Both higher diversity and more naive CD4+ cells marked long-lived donors when set against aged donors. When one million T cells were used, diversity estimates were thought to be underestimates.

The CDR3 runs to 13 residues. Per the germline V gene, CDR1 is MNHEY and CDR2 is SVGEGT. V shed 7 bases and J 4 bases; nucleotides not matched to a gene: 5. For this clonotype: Its antigen is not known.

The second PCR ran roughly 6 to 11 cycles with a sample-barcoded 5' primer and J-beta primers. All cDNA molecules were each tagged by a template-switch adaptor with 12 random nucleotides. One entry per CDR3 protein, called by TCRdb with MiXCR from the 5' RACE reads. This repertoire shows hundreds of thousands of distinct CDR3 sequences, roughly 50% found once; its top ten account for 25% to 35%. The chain couples TRBV6-2 or TRBV6-3 to TRBJ2-7; 9 nucleotides agree with TRBD1. This TCR came from a woman in her sixties in good health. The specimen was blood. As DNA, the CDR3 is TGTGCCAGCAAACGGACAGGGGTGTACGAGCAGTACTTC. Residues: CASKRTGVYEQYF.